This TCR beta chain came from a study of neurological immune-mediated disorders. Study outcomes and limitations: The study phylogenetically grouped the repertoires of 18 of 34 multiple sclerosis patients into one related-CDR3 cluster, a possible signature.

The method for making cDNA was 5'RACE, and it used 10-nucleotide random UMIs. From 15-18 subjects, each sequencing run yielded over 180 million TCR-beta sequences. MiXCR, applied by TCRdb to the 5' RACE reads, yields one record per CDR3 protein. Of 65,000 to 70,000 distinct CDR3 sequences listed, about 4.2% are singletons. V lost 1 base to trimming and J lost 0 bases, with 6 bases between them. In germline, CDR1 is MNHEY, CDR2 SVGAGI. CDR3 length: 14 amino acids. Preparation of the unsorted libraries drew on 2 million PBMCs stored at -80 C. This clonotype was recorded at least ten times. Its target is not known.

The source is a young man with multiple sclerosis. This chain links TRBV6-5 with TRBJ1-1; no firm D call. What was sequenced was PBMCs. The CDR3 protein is CASSYWGMNTEAFF. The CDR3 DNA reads TGTGCCAGCAGTTACTGGGGAATGAACACTGAAGCTTTCTTT.